A selection of T cell receptor beta chains follows, all from one sample in a study of PD-1 blockade in mismatch repair-deficient tumors. Repertoires were generated with immunoSEQ multiplex PCR, while TCRdb's copy carries only in-frame clones and drops some. Here the sample spans some 120,000 clones, roughly 86% being singletons. The sample consisted of peripheral blood, taken roughly 70 weeks after starting pembrolizumab. The receptors derive from an adult with mismatch repair-deficient cancer. Both conserved end residues are part of each CDR3. A D gene is named only where the DNA matches it firmly. Clone size is stated in some rows and not others, as once, few, many or a class when expanded.

>TRBJ1-1|TRBV12-5|13|.|.
CASGFRRNTEAFF
TGTGCTAGTGGTTTTCGAAGGAACACTGAAGCTTTCTTT
>TRBJ1-1|TRBV28|15|TRBD1|.
CASTPAREGALVAFF
TGTGCCAGCACTCCAGCCAGGGAGGGGGCATTAGTAGCTTTCTTT
>TRBJ2-7|TRBV30|16|.|.
CAWTPRAGGLSYEQYF
TGTGCCTGGACCCCACGGGCGGGTGGTTTATCCTACGAGCAGTACTTC
>TRBJ2-3|TRBV7-2|13|.|.
CASSVEGTDTQYF
TGTGCCAGCAGCGTAGAAGGCACAGATACGCAGTATTTT
>TRBJ1-1|TRBV5-1|13|.|.
CASSLKGTEEAFF
TGCGCCAGCAGCTTGAAAGGTACGGAGGAAGCTTTCTTT
>TRBJ2-2|TRBV10-3|15|TRBD2|.
CAISDAGEGTGELFF
TGTGCCATCAGTGACGCGGGAGAGGGAACCGGGGAGCTGTTTTTT
>TRBJ2-3|TRBV9|11|.|.
CASSDRDTQYF
TGTGCCAGCAGCGACCGAGATACGCAGTATTTT
>TRBJ1-4|TRBV19|14|TRBD1|.
CASTAQGVDEKLFF
TGTGCCAGTACGGCTCAGGGGGTCGATGAAAAACTGTTTTTT
>TRBJ2-2|TRBV5-6|15|TRBD1|.
CASSPTTGTNGELFF
TGTGCCAGCAGCCCAACGACAGGGACGAACGGGGAGCTGTTTTTT
>TRBJ1-5|TRBV10-2|16|TRBD1|few
CASSEALDRDDQPQHF
TGCGCCAGCAGTGAGGCGTTGGACAGGGACGATCAGCCCCAGCATTTT
>TRBJ2-7|TRBV29-1|13|TRBD1|.
CSVADRDPYEQYF
TGCAGCGTTGCCGACAGGGATCCCTACGAGCAGTACTTC
>TRBJ2-2|TRBV12-5|14|.|.
CASGLVGGIGELFF
TGTGCTAGTGGTTTGGTCGGAGGGATCGGGGAGCTGTTTTTT
>TRBJ2-7|TRBV6-6|15|TRBD1|.
CASSYPLTGDYEQYF
TGTGCCAGCAGTTACCCCCTGACAGGGGACTACGAGCAGTACTTC
>TRBJ2-1|TRBV4-3|14|.|once
CASSPTPLYNEQFF
TGCGCCAGCAGCCCCACTCCTCTGTACAATGAGCAGTTCTTC
>TRBJ2-1|TRBV11-2|13|.|.
CASSSEHYNEQFF
TGTGCCAGCAGCTCGGAGCATTACAATGAGCAGTTCTTC
>TRBJ2-1|TRBV5-1|14|.|.
CASGLVLPFDEQFF
TGCGCCAGCGGTTTGGTACTACCCTTTGATGAGCAGTTCTTC
>TRBJ1-2|TRBV4-3|17|TRBD1|.
CASSQDRQGGLVKGYTF
TGCGCCAGCAGCCAAGATCGACAGGGAGGCTTGGTAAAAGGCTACACCTTC